This T cell receptor beta chain is drawn from a study of blood T cells in healthy people across ages. Details on this clonotype: Its antigen is currently unknown.

Germline CDR1 MNHEY, CDR2 SMNVEV (reference sequence). The V gene end was trimmed by 3 bases and the J gene end by 2 bases; junction bases not matched to a gene: 6. The CDR3 spans 16 residues. Points from the study as a whole: There was a strong correlation between TCR beta diversity and naive T cell percentage. Older age coincided with a roughly linear decline in TCR beta diversity per million T cells. PBMCs went unsorted, and a conclusive naive versus antigen-experienced comparison was therefore prevented.

Next came a second PCR, run for roughly 6 to 11 cycles, which used a sample-barcoded 5' primer along with a J-beta primer mix. TCRdb reprocessed the 5' RACE reads with MiXCR, giving one entry per CDR3 protein. The sample shows hundreds of thousands of distinct CDR3 sequences, approximately 50% of them seen only once. V is TRBV27 and J is TRBJ2-2; 7 nucleotides line up with TRBD2. This TCR came from a man between 60 and 75 years old in good health. Sequencing was carried out using blood. The CDR3 sequence is CASSFLPSGNTGELFF. The DNA for the CDR3 is TGTGCCAGCAGTTTCTTGCCTAGCGGAAACACCGGGGAGCTGTTTTTT.